Described below is a single T cell receptor beta chain sequence and its context. What it binds is not known. Since all of the isolated RNA was reverse transcribed, expressed TCRB transcripts were what got sequenced. Sequencing of naive, central memory and regulatory T cell samples gave an average of around 3.6 million reads. The table came from immunoSEQ multiplex PCR; TCRdb's copy has only in-frame clones and leaves some out. The sample shows about 160,000 clones, roughly 8% of them seen only once. The V end was cut by 0 bases, the J end by 3 bases, with 9 bases between. The length of the CDR3 is 14 residues. Germline values: CDR1 SGDLS, CDR2 YYNGEE. The sample belongs to a study of beta chain features in type 1 diabetes. Study-level findings and limits: All four CD4+ subsets of Type 1 diabetes patients contained TCRB CDR3s that were moderately but significantly shorter. Within patients, naive, central memory and Treg TCRB repertoires seemed more similar than within healthy donors.

This chain joins TRBV9 and TRBJ1-2; TRBD1 might be the D (5 bases). This TCR was sampled from a middle-aged woman with type 1 diabetes. Sequencing was carried out using central memory CD4+ T cells from blood. CDR3 in DNA: TGTGCCAGCAGCGTAGGGGTCAGGGACTATGGCTACACCTTC. It yields the protein CASSVGVRDYGYTF.